The sample holds a few counts of the clone carrying this T cell receptor beta chain. Methods used by the authors: How many nucleated cells were present was estimated from reference gene primer amplification. Assay used: immunoSEQ multiplex PCR; TCRdb lists only in-frame clones, some missing. The DNA gave D and trimming, while V, J and clone size come from that table. The repertoire consists of tens of thousands of clones, with approximately 84% occurring once and the leading ten covering 3.5% to 4.5%. Germline V gives CDR1 KGHDR, CDR2 SFDVKD. The CDR3 loop spans 16 amino acids. V gave up 0 bases and J gave up 5 bases; unmatched junction bases: 7. The data were obtained in a study of blood T cell repertoires in COVID-19. Study-level information: Donors in the United States, Italy and Spain gave samples during acute or convalescent COVID-19. In each case, the material was cDNA or gDNA derived from T cells, B-cell-depleted T cells, or PBMCs.

This clonotype originated in a man between 60 and 75 years old with acute or convalescent COVID-19. The gene calls are TRBV24-1 and TRBJ2-7; 9 positions agree with TRBD1. Source material: peripheral blood. The CDR3 DNA is TGTGCCACCAGTGATTTGGAGGACAGGGGACATGACGAGCAGTACTTC. It codes for CATSDLEDRGHDEQYF.